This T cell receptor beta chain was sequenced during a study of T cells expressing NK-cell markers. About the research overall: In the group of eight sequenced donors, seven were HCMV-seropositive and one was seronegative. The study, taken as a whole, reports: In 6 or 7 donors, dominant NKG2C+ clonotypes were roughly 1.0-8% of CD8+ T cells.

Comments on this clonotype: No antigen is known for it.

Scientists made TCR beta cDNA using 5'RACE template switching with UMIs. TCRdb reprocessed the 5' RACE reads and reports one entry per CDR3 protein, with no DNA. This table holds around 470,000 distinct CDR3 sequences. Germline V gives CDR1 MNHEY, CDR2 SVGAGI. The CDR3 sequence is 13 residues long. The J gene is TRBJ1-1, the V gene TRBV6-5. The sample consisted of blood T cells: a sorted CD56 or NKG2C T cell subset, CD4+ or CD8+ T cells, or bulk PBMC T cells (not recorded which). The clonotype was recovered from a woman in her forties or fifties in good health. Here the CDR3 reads CASRSTGTTEAFF.